This T cell receptor (beta chain) emerged from a study of human thymus T cells (TCRdb year 2020). Broadly, across the study: The study characterized TCR alpha and beta repertoires from under 10 infant thymus samples and a few related peripheral blood samples. The cohort included a handful of male and a couple of female infants, with donor ages spanning 7 to 244 days.

V gives up 1 base and J gives up 5 bases, and the segment between their germline ends measures 3 bases. The CDR3 goes from the cysteine to the phenylalanine over 11 residues. Kept here is only the CDR3 DNA, which spans 33 bases and is read in frame from base 1. According to the germline V gene (reference sequence), CDR1 reads LNHDA and CDR2 reads SQIVND. Overall results and qualifications from the work: On average, thymus samples yielded roughly 800,000 unique TCRB clonotypes, whereas blood samples yielded roughly 80,000. Both the thymic and the peripheral blood repertoires appeared to show biased V and J gene segment usage. Highly overlapping thymic TCR repertoires among unrelated individuals were reported in the related research.

The immunoSEQ multiplex PCR assay was used to amplify the TCRB and TCRAD loci from a standardized quantity of quality-controlled genomic DNA. The amplicons covered the V(D)J region and were long enough to include the CDR3 and to identify the V and J genes. The commercial immunoSEQ service was used to sequence amplicons on an Illumina platform. The original pipeline was this. Primer bias and sequencing errors were corrected as previously described, and TCRAD and TCRB were defined on the basis of the IMGT database. Repertoires were analysed with immunoSEQ Analyzer 3.0 and VDJTools, covering basic statistics, V/J segment usage, diversity estimates, rarefaction and pairwise overlap. To estimate diversity, the Chao1, ChaoE, Efron-Thisted, Shannon and inverse Simpson indices were applied, and diversity was also estimated on datasets down-sampled to the smallest sample. Repertoire overlap was assessed by strict matching of CDR3 nucleotide sequence, V gene and J gene, and clustering was done by Jaccard-based multidimensional scaling. TCRdb obtained this table from immuneACCESS and retained in-frame rearrangements with V and J assigned. These tables miss some clones; where compared with another copy, unresolved V genes account for less than half of the shortfall, and the remainder is unexplained. The DNA gave D and trimming, while V, J and clone size come from that table. The table for this sample lists some 130,000 clones; around 94% of them were counted only once. The ten top clones hold more than 0.02% of the sample.

To note about this clone: Which antigen it targets is not known. No qualities accompany the bases; no much larger clone lies one base away.

The thymus tissue came from surgical resects taken out during corrective cardiac surgery. Donors were immunologically healthy infants undergoing open corrective cardiac surgery for congenital heart defects in Finland. Thymocytes were freed from the tissue by mechanical means and kept at -70 degrees C as pellets of roughly 9-30 million cells. A QIAsymphony instrument was used to extract genomic DNA from frozen cell pellets. In this chain, TRBV19 is recombined with TRBJ2-7, with no D gene named confidently. Sequencing used thymus tissue. The sequence was collected from a boy younger than two with a congenital heart defect but otherwise immunologically healthy. Read as DNA, the sequence is TGTGCCAGTAGTATAGGCAACGAGCAGTACTTC. Its protein reads: CASSIGNEQYF.